This T cell receptor (beta chain) was sequenced during a study of blood T cell repertoires in COVID-19. Whole-study context: Nucleic acid was either cDNA or gDNA, and it came from T cells, B-cell-depleted T cells, or PBMCs.

Authors' analysis steps: Using reference gene primer amplification, nucleated cell counts were estimated. Sequencing was performed with immunoSEQ multiplex PCR; in TCRdb, only in-frame clones are kept and a portion is missing. The V and J calls and clone size come from that table; D and trimming were worked out from the DNA. This table has approximately 220,000 clones, approximately 84% appearing once. The germline V gene has CDR1 SGHRS and CDR2 YFSETQ. The V and J ends lost 4 bases and 4 bases, in that order; junction bases with no gene match: 6. The CDR3 is 15 amino acids. Specimen: peripheral blood. This clonotype originated in a woman aged 25 to 45 who had recovered from COVID-19. The chain links TRBV5-1 to TRBJ1-1; 11 bases map to TRBD1. The CDR3 region has the DNA TGCGCCAGCAGCCTCCAGGGACAGGGGGGCACTGAAGCTTTCTTT. It is translated as CASSLQGQGGTEAFF.